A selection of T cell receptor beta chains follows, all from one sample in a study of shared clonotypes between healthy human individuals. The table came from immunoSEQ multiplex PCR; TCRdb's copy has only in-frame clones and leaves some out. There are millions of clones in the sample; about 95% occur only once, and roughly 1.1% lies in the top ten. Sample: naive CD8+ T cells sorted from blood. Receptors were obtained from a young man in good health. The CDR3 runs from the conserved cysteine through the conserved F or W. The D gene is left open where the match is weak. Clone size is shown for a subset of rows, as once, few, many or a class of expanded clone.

CDR3: CATAAGHGYGYTF; DNA: TGTGCCACCGCGGCGGGACACGGATATGGCTACACCTTC; size: NA; V: TRBV15; length: 13; J: TRBJ1-2; D: NA
CDR3: CATGPAPGDVHSGNTIYF; DNA: TGTGCCACAGGTCCCGCGCCGGGGGACGTTCACTCTGGAAACACCATATATTTT; size: NA; V: TRBV7-9; length: 18; J: TRBJ1-3; D: NA
CDR3: CASSLDLTSQPQHF; DNA: TGTGCCAGCAGTTTAGATCTAACTAGTCAGCCCCAGCATTTT; size: few; V: TRBV28; length: 14; J: TRBJ1-5; D: NA
CDR3: CASSEFPRSYEQYF; DNA: TGTGCCAGCAGTGAATTCCCCCGCTCCTACGAGCAGTACTTC; size: NA; V: TRBV6-1; length: 14; J: TRBJ2-7; D: NA
CDR3: CASRMDGVGELFF; DNA: TGTGCCAGCAGGATGGACGGGGTAGGAGAGCTGTTTTTT; size: NA; V: TRBV2; length: 13; J: TRBJ2-2; D: NA
CDR3: CASSQASPADTQYF; DNA: TGTGCCAGCAGCCAGGCCAGTCCAGCGGATACGCAGTATTTT; size: NA; V: TRBV4-2; length: 14; J: TRBJ2-3; D: NA
CDR3: CASNPRSEELAADTKYTDTQYF; DNA: TGCGCCAGCAACCCAAGATCCGAGGAGCTAGCAGCCGATACCAAATACACAGATACGCAGTATTTT; size: NA; V: TRBV4-3; length: 22; J: TRBJ2-3; D: NA
CDR3: CASSLQGGEQYF; DNA: TGCGCCAGCAGCCTACAGGGAGGGGAGCAGTACTTC; size: NA; V: TRBV4-3; length: 12; J: TRBJ2-7; D: NA
CDR3: CASSHQGPGTEAFF; DNA: TGTGCCAGCAGCCACCAGGGGCCGGGTACTGAAGCTTTCTTT; size: NA; V: TRBV5-6; length: 14; J: TRBJ1-1; D: NA
CDR3: CASSFNLLEGVTNIQYF; DNA: TGTGCCAGCAGCTTCAACCTCCTCGAAGGGGTCACAAACATTCAGTACTTC; size: NA; V: TRBV11-2; length: 17; J: TRBJ2-4; D: NA
CDR3: CASSQGGSGNQPQHF; DNA: TGTGCCAGCAGCCAAGGAGGTTCTGGCAATCAGCCCCAGCATTTT; size: NA; V: TRBV14; length: 15; J: TRBJ1-5; D: NA